This T cell receptor (beta chain) was found in a study of cytomegalovirus exposure and HLA in healthy donors. The CDR3 spans 15 residues. Deletions cut 0 bases from V and 1 base from J, with 8 bases between. Germline V CDR1 and CDR2: SEHNR, FQNEAQ (reference sequence). Vbeta (60) and Jbeta (13) primers were used in the PCR. In the study's own analysis: Later reanalysis found 70 million to 95 million unique TCR beta chains, roughly 10 million of them shared. The method was immunoSEQ multiplex PCR; TCRdb's version includes in-frame clones alone and lacks a portion of them. V and J calls and clone size are copied from that table; D and trimming were computed from the DNA. The sample has more than 130,000 clones.

Source material: PBMCs. The TCR was taken from a man between 40 and 49 years old in good health and CMV-seronegative. This chain connects TRBV7-9 to TRBJ2-3, with D possibly matching TRBD2 (6 bases). The CDR3 nucleotides are TGTGCCAGCAGCTTAGCGCCGGGAGGCACAGATACGCAGTATTTT. This sequence encodes CASSLAPGGTDTQYF.